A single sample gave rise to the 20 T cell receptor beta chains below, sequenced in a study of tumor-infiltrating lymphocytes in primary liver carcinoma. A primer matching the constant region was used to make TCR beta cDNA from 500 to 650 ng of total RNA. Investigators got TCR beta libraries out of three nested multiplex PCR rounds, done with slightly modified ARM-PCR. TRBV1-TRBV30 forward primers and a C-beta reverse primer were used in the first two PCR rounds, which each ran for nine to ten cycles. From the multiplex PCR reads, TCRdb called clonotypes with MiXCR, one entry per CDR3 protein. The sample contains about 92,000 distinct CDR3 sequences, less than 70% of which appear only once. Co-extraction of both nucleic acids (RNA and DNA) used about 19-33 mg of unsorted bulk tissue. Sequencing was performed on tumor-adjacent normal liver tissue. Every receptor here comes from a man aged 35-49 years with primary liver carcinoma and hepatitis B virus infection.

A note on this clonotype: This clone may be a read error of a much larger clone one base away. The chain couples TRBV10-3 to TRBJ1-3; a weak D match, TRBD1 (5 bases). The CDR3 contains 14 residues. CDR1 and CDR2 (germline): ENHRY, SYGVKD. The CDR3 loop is CTISDSRAGNTIYF. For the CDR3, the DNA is TGTACCATCAGTGATTCCAGGGCTGGAAACACCATATATTTT.

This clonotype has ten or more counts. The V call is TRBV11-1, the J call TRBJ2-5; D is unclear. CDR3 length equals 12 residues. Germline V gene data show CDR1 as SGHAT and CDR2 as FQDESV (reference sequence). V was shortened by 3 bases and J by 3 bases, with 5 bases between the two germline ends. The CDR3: CASSFAEETQYF. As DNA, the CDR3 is TGTGCCAGCAGCTTCGCAGAAGAGACCCAGTACTTC.

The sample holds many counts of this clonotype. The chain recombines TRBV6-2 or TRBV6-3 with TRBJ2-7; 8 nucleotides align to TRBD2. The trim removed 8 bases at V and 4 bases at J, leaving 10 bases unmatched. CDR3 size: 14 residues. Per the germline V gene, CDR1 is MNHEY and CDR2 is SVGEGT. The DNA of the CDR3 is TGTGCCAGCGGGCGAGCGGGAGTATTTTACGAGCAGTACTTC. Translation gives CASGRAGVFYEQYF.

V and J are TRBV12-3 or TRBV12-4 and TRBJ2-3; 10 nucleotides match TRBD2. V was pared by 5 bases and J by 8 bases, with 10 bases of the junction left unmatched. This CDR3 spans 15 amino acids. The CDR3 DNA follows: TGTGCCAGCAGTATCGCACTAGCGGGAATTGTTACGCAGTATTTT. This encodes CASSIALAGIVTQYF.

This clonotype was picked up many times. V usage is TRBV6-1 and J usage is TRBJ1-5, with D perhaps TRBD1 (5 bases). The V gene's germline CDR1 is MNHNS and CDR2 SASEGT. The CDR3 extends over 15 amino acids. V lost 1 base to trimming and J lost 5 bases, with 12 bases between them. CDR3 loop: CASSEDWWGYQPQHF. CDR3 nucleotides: TGTGCCAGCAGTGAAGACTGGTGGGGCTATCAGCCCCAGCATTTT.

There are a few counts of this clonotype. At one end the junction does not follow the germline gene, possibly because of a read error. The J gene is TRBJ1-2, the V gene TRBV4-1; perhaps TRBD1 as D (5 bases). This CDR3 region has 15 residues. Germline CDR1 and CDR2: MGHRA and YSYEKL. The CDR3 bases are TGCGCTAGCAGCCAAATAACAGGAGTTAACTATGGCTACACCTTC. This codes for CASSQITGVNYGYTF.

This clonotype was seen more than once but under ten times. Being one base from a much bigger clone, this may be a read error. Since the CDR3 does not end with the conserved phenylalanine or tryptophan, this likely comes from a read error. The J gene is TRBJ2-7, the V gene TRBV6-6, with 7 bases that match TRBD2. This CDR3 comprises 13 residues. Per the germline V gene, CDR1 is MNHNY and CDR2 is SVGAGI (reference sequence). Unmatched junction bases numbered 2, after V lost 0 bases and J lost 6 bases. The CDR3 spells CASSYSGGSEQYL. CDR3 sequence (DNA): TGTGCCAGCAGTTACTCGGGGGGGTCCGAGCAGTACCTC.

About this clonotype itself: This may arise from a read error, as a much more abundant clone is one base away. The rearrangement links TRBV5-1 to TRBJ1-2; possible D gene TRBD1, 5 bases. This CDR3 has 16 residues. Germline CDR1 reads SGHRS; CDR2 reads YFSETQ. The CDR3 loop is CDSSLANGAAVDGYTF. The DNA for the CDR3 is TGCGACAGCAGCTTGGCCAATGGGGCGGCCGTAGATGGCTACACCTTC.

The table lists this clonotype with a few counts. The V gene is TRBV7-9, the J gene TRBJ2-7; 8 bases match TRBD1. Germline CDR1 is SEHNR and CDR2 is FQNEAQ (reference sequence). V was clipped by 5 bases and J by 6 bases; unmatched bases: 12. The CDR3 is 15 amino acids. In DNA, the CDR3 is TGTGCCAGCAGCACCGCGACAGGGGAGCGGCGCGAGCAGTACTTC. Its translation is CASSTATGERREQYF.

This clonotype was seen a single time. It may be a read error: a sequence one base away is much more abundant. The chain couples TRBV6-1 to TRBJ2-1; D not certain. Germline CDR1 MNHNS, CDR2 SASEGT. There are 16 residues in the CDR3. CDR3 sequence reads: CVSSPWGPPRYNEQFF. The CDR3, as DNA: TGTGTCAGCAGTCCCTGGGGTCCCCCCCGCTACAATGAGCAGTTCTTC.

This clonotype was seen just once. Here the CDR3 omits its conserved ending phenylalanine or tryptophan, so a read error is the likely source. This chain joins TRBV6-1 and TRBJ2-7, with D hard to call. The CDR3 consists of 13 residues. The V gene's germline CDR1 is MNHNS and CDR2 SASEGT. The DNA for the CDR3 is TGTGCCAGCAATGAACAGAGCTCCTACGAGCAGTACCTC. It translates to CASNEQSSYEQYL.

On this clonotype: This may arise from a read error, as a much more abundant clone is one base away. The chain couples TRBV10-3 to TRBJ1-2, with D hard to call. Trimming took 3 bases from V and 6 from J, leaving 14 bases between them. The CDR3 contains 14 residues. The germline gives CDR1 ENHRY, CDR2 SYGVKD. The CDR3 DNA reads TGTGCCATCAGTGAACGGGCACCCAACAATGGCTACACCTTC. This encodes CAISERAPNNGYTF.

The CDR3 loop is CSVVSGGICVLAVINEQFF. For the CDR3, the DNA is TGCAGCGTTGTGAGTGGCGGGATTTGCGTCTTGGCTGTCATCAATGAGCAGTTCTTC. V gene TRBV29-1 combines with J gene TRBJ2-1; possible D gene TRBD2, 6 bases. Trimming shortened V by 4 bases and J by 6 bases, and 31 bases separated the two germline ends. Germline V gene sequence: CDR1 SQVTM, CDR2 ANQGSEA. This CDR3 has 19 amino acids.

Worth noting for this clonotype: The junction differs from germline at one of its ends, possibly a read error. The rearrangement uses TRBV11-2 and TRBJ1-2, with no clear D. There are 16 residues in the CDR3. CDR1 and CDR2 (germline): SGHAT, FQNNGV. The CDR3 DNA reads TGTGCCAGCAGCTTAGATGGTGCAGGTACCCTCTATGGTTACACCTTC. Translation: CASSLDGAGTLYGYTF.

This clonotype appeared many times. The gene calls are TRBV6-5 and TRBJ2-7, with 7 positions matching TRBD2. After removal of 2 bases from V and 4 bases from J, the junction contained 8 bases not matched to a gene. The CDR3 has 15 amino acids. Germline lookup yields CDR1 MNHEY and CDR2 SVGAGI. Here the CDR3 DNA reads TGTGCCAGCAGTTACAGAAAGGAGGGAGGGTACGAGCAGTACTTC. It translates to CASSYRKEGGYEQYF.

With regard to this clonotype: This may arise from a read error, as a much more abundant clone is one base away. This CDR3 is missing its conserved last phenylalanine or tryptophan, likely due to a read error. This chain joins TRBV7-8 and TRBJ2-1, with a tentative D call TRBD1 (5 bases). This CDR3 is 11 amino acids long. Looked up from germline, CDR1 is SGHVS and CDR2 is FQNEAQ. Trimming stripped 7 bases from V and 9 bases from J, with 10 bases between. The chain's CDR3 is CASTLRGEQFL. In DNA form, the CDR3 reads TGTGCCAGCACTCTTAGGGGTGAGCAGTTCTTA.

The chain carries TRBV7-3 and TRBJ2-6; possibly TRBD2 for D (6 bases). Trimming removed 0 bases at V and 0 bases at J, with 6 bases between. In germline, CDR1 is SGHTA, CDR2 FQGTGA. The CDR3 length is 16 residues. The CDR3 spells CASSLTSGSGANVLTF. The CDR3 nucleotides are TGTGCCAGCAGCTTAACTAGCGGCTCTGGGGCCAACGTCCTGACTTTC.

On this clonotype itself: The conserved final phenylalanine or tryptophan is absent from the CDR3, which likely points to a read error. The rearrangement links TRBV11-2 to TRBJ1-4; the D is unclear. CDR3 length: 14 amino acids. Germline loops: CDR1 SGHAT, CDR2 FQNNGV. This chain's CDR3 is CAGSLEVGDEKLFI. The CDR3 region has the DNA TGTGCCGGCAGCTTAGAGGTTGGAGACGAAAAACTGTTTATA.

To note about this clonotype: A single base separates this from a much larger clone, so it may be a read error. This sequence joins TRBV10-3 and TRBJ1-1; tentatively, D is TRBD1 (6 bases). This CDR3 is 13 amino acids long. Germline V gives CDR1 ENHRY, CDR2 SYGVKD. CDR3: CAIIPDSSTEVFF. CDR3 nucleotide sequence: TGTGCCATCATTCCGGACAGTAGCACTGAAGTTTTCTTT.

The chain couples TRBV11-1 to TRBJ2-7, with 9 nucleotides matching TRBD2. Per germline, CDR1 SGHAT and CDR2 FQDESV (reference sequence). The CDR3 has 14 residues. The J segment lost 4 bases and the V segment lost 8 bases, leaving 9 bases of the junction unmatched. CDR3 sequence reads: CASCPESGRYEQYF. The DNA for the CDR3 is TGTGCCAGCTGCCCTGAGAGCGGGAGGTACGAGCAGTACTTC.